This entry lists 19 T cell receptor beta chains sequenced from one sample in a study of T cells in Graves' hyperthyroidism and ophthalmopathy. The CDR3 regions of TCR beta were amplified from RNA transcripts. The HTBI primer set drove a first-round RT-PCR of the TCR CDR3. TCRdb reanalysed the multiplex PCR reads using MiXCR and keeps one entry per CDR3 protein. The table records a few hundred thousand distinct CDR3 sequences, 35% to 50% of them present only once. Sequencing was done on a sample of peripheral blood or thyroid tissue (not recorded which). These receptors all come from an adult woman with Graves' disease, either hyperthyroidism or ophthalmopathy (not recorded which).

The gene calls are TRBV4-1 and TRBJ1-5, with 9 nucleotides matching TRBD1. The CDR3 is 13 residues long. V was clipped by 7 bases and J by 6 bases; unmatched bases: 4. Germline CDR1 and CDR2: MGHRA and YSYEKL. CDR3 in amino acids: CASKTGGPQPQHF. The CDR3 DNA reads TGCGCCAGCAAGACAGGGGGTCCTCAGCCCCAGCATTTT.

This clonotype was seen repeatedly, ten times or more. Here the CDR3 reads CASSTGQSRATEAFF. CDR3 coding DNA: TGTGCCAGCAGCACGGGACAGTCCAGGGCCACTGAAGCTTTCTTT. The rearrangement joins TRBV6-5 to TRBJ1-1; 7 bases align to TRBD1. V was pared by 6 bases and J by 4 bases, with 11 bases of the junction left unmatched. The CDR3 is 15 amino acids. Germline V gene sequence: CDR1 MNHEY, CDR2 SVGAGI.

This clonotype was observed many times. The V gene is TRBV6-5, the J gene TRBJ1-1; D is uncertain. Trimming took off 8 bases at V and 11 bases at J, with 18 bases between the two ends. Per germline, CDR1 MNHEY and CDR2 SVGAGI. CDR3 length: 12 residues. The CDR3 reads CASLQSPGEAFF. The CDR3, as DNA: TGTGCCAGCCTACAATCCCCGGGCGAGGCTTTCTTT.

The chain couples TRBV10-3 to TRBJ1-5; D remains unclear. The J call is uncertain, as TRBJ2-3 better fits the DNA end. Germline V lookup: CDR1 ENHRY, CDR2 SYGVKD. The CDR3 length is 14 residues. The CDR3 region is CAIRALAGTDTQYF. In DNA, the CDR3 is TGTGCCATCAGAGCGCTCGCGGGCACAGATACGCAGTATTTT.

This clonotype was seen a single time. Possible read error: a much larger clone is one base away. CDR3 sequence: CASSALDSNGKLFF. The CDR3 DNA follows: TGTGCCAGCAGCGCCCTGGACAGCAATGGAAAACTGTTTTTT. The chain has TRBV7-9 and TRBJ1-4; TRBD1 might be the D (6 bases). CDR3 length: 14 residues. CDR1 and CDR2 from the germline V gene are SEHNR and FQNEAQ (reference sequence).

This clonotype was recorded at least ten times. The V gene is TRBV13, the J gene TRBJ1-6; D is uncertain. Germline V gene sequence: CDR1 PRHDT, CDR2 FYEKMQ (reference sequence). Between the trimmed V and J ends, which lost 5 bases and 5 bases, there was a span of 16 bases. The CDR3 runs to 16 residues. CDR3 bases: TGTGCCAGCAGCCCCTACCTAAGGAGCCATAATTCACCCCTCCACTTT. Translated, it gives CASSPYLRSHNSPLHF.

This clonotype occurred a few times. Germline is not matched at one junction end, which may reflect a read error. This chain joins TRBV29-1 and TRBJ2-7; 7 bases agree with TRBD2. Germline V gene lookup returns CDR1 SQVTM and CDR2 ANQGSEA. The CDR3 runs to 13 residues. The CDR3 DNA is TGTGCCTGGGGGGGAGAGGCAACGGACGAGCAGTACTTC. Its protein product is CAWGGEATDEQYF.

The chain uses TRBV19 and TRBJ1-1; D is unresolved. The germline CDR1 and CDR2 sequences are LNHDA and SQIVND (reference sequence). V was trimmed by 4 bases and J by 4 bases, leaving 16 bases between them. The CDR3 is made up of 15 amino acids. CDR3 DNA: TGTGCCAGTAGTACCTGGGAAGGCAGAGGCACTGAAGCTTTCTTT. The encoded protein is CASSTWEGRGTEAFF. Together with reference TRBV19 and TRBJ1-1, the CDR3 gives the full variable domain: DGGITQSPKYLFRKEGQNVTLSCEQNLNHDAMYWYRQDPGQGLRLIYYSQIVNDFQKGDIAEGYSVSREKKESFPLTVTSAQKNPTAFYLCASSTWEGRGTEAFFGQGTRLTVV.

The chain has TRBV6-1 and TRBJ1-5; D is unresolved. Germline V gives CDR1 MNHNS, CDR2 SASEGT. V was trimmed by 8 bases and J by 3 bases, leaving 11 bases between them. The CDR3 loop spans 13 amino acids. The DNA for the CDR3 is TGTGCCAGCCGCGGCAGCATCAATCAGCCCCAGCATTTT. Its translation: CASRGSINQPQHF.

This clonotype was recorded a few times. The rearrangement joins TRBV7-9 to TRBJ2-7, with 7 bases aligning to TRBD2. This CDR3 is built from 14 residues. Losses at the gene ends were 4 bases for V and 5 bases for J; bases not matched to a gene: 8. CDR1 and CDR2 (germline): SEHNR, FQNEAQ (reference sequence). CDR3 in DNA: TGTGCCAGCAGCTACTCGGGGAGGGTCCACGAGCAGTACTTC. It codes for CASSYSGRVHEQYF.

This clonotype was counted a few times. This sequence joins TRBV7-2 and TRBJ2-7, with TRBD2 as a possible D gene (6 bases). Germline V gene sequence: CDR1 SGHTA, CDR2 FQGNSA. Trimming took 7 bases from V and 5 from J, leaving 15 bases between them. The CDR3 sequence is 13 residues long. This CDR3 reads CASILSWGDEQYF. In DNA form, the CDR3 reads TGTGCCAGCATTCTTAGCTGGGGGGACGAGCAGTACTTC.

In this sample, this clonotype turned up many times. A much larger clone sits a single nucleotide away, making a read error possible. This sequence joins TRBV5-5 and TRBJ2-2, with a tentative D call TRBD2 (5 bases). The CDR3 length is 12 residues. Germline CDR1 and CDR2: SGHKS and YYEKEE (reference sequence). V lost 6 bases, J lost 4 bases, and 7 bases lay in between. The CDR3, as DNA: TGTGCCAGCATTGGAGGCACCGGGGAGCTGTTTTTT. Encoded protein: CASIGGTGELFF.

This rearrangement joins TRBV15 to TRBJ1-5; the D is unclear. V was cut by 3 bases and J by 9 bases, with 15 bases left in between. This CDR3 has 14 residues. Per germline, CDR1 LNHNV and CDR2 YYDKDF (reference sequence). The CDR3 reads CATSRVSGMPPQHF. CDR3 in DNA: TGTGCCACCAGCAGGGTTAGCGGGATGCCGCCCCAGCATTTT. Complete variable domain (other parts from reference TRBV15 and TRBJ1-5): DAMVIQNPRYQVTQFGKPVTLSCSQTLNHNVMYWYQQKSSQAPKLLFHYYDKDFNNEADTPDNFQSRRPNTSFCFLDIRSPGLGDTAMYLCATSRVSGMPPQHFGDGTRLSIL.

This clonotype was counted many times. The chain links TRBV20-1 to TRBJ1-1; D gene unclear. Germline CDR1 is DFQATT and CDR2 is SNEGSKA (reference sequence). V was clipped by 7 bases and J by 2 bases, with 8 bases between them. This CDR3 is 11 amino acids long. CDR3 sequence: CSVYSNTEAFF. The CDR3 bases are TGCAGTGTTTACAGCAACACTGAAGCTTTCTTT.

The chain carries TRBV6-5 and TRBJ2-5; TRBD1 might be the D (6 bases). This CDR3 has 14 residues. Germline V gives CDR1 MNHEY, CDR2 SVGAGI. The germline V and J ends were trimmed by 6 bases and 5 bases, with 16 bases remaining between them. CDR3 region: CASSLTGRGETQYF. The DNA for the CDR3 is TGTGCCAGCAGCTTAACCGGCAGGGGTGAGACCCAGTACTTC.

This clonotype has only a few counts. CDR3 DNA: TGTGCCAGTAGAGGGACAGGTCATGGCTACACCTTC. It specifies CASRGTGHGYTF. The rearrangement links TRBV19 to TRBJ1-2, with 8 bases lining up with TRBD1. The junction had 3 bases not matched to a gene; V was cut back by 6 bases and J by 6 bases. The CDR3 runs 12 residues. Germline lookup yields CDR1 LNHDA and CDR2 SQIVND (reference sequence).

This clonotype was seen at least ten times. The chain couples TRBV5-1 to TRBJ2-7; weak D call: TRBD1 (5 bases). Germline values: CDR1 SGHRS, CDR2 YFSETQ. The V and J ends lost 1 base and 2 bases respectively, with 10 bases between them. The CDR3 consists of 14 residues. The CDR3 DNA reads TGCGCCAGCAGCTTGTCGCCAGGGCCCTACGAGCAGTACTTC. Its protein is CASSLSPGPYEQYF.

The sample holds one count of this clonotype. A read error is likely, as this CDR3 ends without the conserved phenylalanine or tryptophan. The chain uses TRBV9 and TRBJ2-7; TRBD1 matches at 10 bases. The junction had 4 bases not matched to a gene; V was cut back by 4 bases and J by 3 bases. This CDR3 contains 14 residues. The germline V gene encodes CDR1 SGDLS and CDR2 YYNGEE. This CDR3 is CASSPRTGGYEQYL. DNA of the CDR3: TGTGCCAGCAGCCCCAGGACAGGGGGCTACGAGCAGTACCTC.

The J gene is TRBJ1-5, the V gene TRBV24-1; 10 positions agree with TRBD1. The CDR3 has 15 amino acids. The junction had 4 bases not matched to a gene; V was cut back by 4 bases and J by 5 bases. Germline loops: CDR1 KGHDR, CDR2 SFDVKD. The CDR3 DNA sequence: TGTGCCACCAGTGACACGACAGGGGGCGATCAGCCCCAGCATTTT. Residues: CATSDTTGGDQPQHF.